The 5 T cell receptor beta chains reported below all come from one sample, sequenced in a study of T cells in Graves' hyperthyroidism and ophthalmopathy. Researchers amplified the TCR beta CDR3 regions from RNA transcripts. Primed by the HTBI set, a first-round RT-PCR was run on the TCR CDR3. TCRdb independently ran MiXCR on the multiplex PCR reads; one entry per CDR3 protein. The data hold hundreds of thousands of distinct CDR3 sequences, with about 45% observed a single time. Input material: peripheral blood or thyroid tissue (not recorded which). Receptors originate from an adult man with Graves' disease, either hyperthyroidism or ophthalmopathy (not recorded which).

Ten or more counts support this clonotype. The chain recombines TRBV9 with TRBJ1-2, with 8 bases aligning to TRBD1. Germline CDR1 is SGDLS and CDR2 is YYNGEE. This CDR3 has 13 amino acids. Trimming removed 3 bases from V and 4 bases from J; junction bases left unmatched: 2. DNA of the CDR3: TGTGCCAGCAGCGGAGACAGGGGCTATGGCTACACCTTC. It is translated as CASSGDRGYGYTF.

Only a few counts were recorded for this clonotype. The CDR3 loop reads CASSRIKTSNQPQHF. CDR3 nucleotides: TGTGCCAGCAGCCGCATTAAAACTAGCAATCAGCCCCAGCATTTT. The gene calls are TRBV7-8 and TRBJ1-5; D unclear. The germline V gene has CDR1 SGHVS and CDR2 FQNEAQ. Deletions cut 5 bases from V and 0 bases from J, with 11 bases between. This CDR3 has 15 residues.

This chain uses TRBV14 with TRBJ1-2, with 7 bases matching TRBD1. The CDR3 sequence is 14 residues long. The germline V gene encodes CDR1 SGHDN and CDR2 FVKESK. Unmatched junction bases numbered 6, after V lost 4 bases and J lost 4 bases. The CDR3 DNA sequence: TGTGCCAGCAGCCCCGGACAGGACGTCTATGGCTACACCTTC. Encoded protein: CASSPGQDVYGYTF.

The chain uses TRBV6-5 and TRBJ1-1; D call uncertain. Germline V gene lookup returns CDR1 MNHEY and CDR2 SVGAGI. V lost 0 bases, J lost 7 bases, and 12 bases lay in between. The CDR3 is 14 residues long. The CDR3 nucleotides are TGTGCCAGCAGTTACTCAGGACCCGAGGGTGAAGCTTTCTTT. It encodes CASSYSGPEGEAFF.

The chain combines TRBV19 with TRBJ2-7; no clear D. Germline V gene sequence: CDR1 LNHDA, CDR2 SQIVND (reference sequence). The CDR3 is 14 amino acids. V was cut by 5 bases and J by 2 bases, with 13 bases left in between. This CDR3 reads CASSPIGPTYEQYF. DNA of the CDR3: TGTGCCAGTAGTCCCATTGGTCCTACCTACGAGCAGTACTTC. Full variable domain (remainder filled in from reference TRBV19 and TRBJ2-7): DGGITQSPKYLFRKEGQNVTLSCEQNLNHDAMYWYRQDPGQGLRLIYYSQIVNDFQKGDIAEGYSVSREKKESFPLTVTSAQKNPTAFYLCASSPIGPTYEQYFGPGTRLTVT.